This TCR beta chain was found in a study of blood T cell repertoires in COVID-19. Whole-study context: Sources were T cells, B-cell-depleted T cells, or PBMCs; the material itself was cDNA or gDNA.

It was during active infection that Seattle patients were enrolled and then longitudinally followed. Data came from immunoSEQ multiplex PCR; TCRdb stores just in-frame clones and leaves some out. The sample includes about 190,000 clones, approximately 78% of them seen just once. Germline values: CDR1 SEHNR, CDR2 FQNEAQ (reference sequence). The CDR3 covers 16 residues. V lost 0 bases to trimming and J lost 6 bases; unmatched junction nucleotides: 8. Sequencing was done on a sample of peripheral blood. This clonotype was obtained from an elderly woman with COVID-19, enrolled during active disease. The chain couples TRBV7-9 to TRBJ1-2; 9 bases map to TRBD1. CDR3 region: CASSLAPGGQGHGYTF. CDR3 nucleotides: TGTGCCAGCAGCTTAGCCCCCGGGGGACAGGGACATGGCTACACCTTC.